The T cell receptor (beta chain) described here comes from a study of post-analysis software for immune sequencing data. This clonotype was seen only a few times. Unique molecular identifiers were built into the TCR beta cDNA libraries. MiXCR was run by TCRdb on the PCR reads, yielding one entry per CDR3 protein. The sample has roughly 800,000 distinct CDR3 sequences; 25% to 30% are singletons. The material sequenced was blood. The receptor comes from a girl aged 5 to 17 with multiple sclerosis.

The CDR3 bases are TGTGCCAGCAGTTACTCGGGGACTTTTGAAGATACGCAGTATTTT. As protein: CASSYSGTFEDTQYF. This chain connects TRBV6-5 to TRBJ2-3; possible D gene TRBD2, 6 bases. Per germline, CDR1 MNHEY and CDR2 SVGAGI. This CDR3 region has 15 residues. V was clipped by 0 bases and J by 5 bases, with 12 bases between them.